The clone carrying this TCR beta chain was detected a few times. As processed by the authors: Reference gene primers were amplified, and this amplification served to estimate nucleated cell counts. Here immunoSEQ multiplex PCR was the method, and the copy in TCRdb shows in-frame clones only, minus some. That table gives V, J and clone size, and the DNA gave D and trimming. The repertoire consists of 70,000 or so clones, with around 80% occurring once and the leading ten covering roughly 12%. The germline V and J ends were trimmed by 3 bases and 4 bases, with 15 bases remaining between them. CDR1 is WSHSY and CDR2 is SAAADI in the germline V gene. The CDR3 has 15 residues. These data originate in a study of blood T cell repertoires in COVID-19. About the research overall: In each case, the material was cDNA or gDNA derived from T cells, B-cell-depleted T cells, or PBMCs.

It was during active infection that Seattle patients were enrolled and then longitudinally followed. Sequencing input: peripheral blood. The TCR sequence derives from a man between 50 and 59 years old with COVID-19, enrolled during active disease. The rearrangement links TRBV10-2 to TRBJ1-2; no reliable D call. CDR3 loop: CASSETRAASYGYTF. The CDR3 coding sequence is TGCGCCAGCAGTGAAACAAGAGCGGCGAGCTATGGCTACACCTTC.